The 30 T cell receptor beta chains below all came from one sample that was sequenced in a study of blood T cell repertoires in COVID-19. Some clones are missing from TCRdb's copy, which holds only in-frame ones; the method was immunoSEQ multiplex PCR. The data contain approximately 200,000 clones, 70% to 90% of them singletons. Sequenced material: PBMCs or T cells enriched from blood (not recorded which). All receptors come from a woman aged 40 to 50 with acute COVID-19.

The chain employs TRBV28 and TRBJ2-1; 8 nucleotides agree with TRBD2. Germline-derived CDR1 and CDR2 are MDHEN and SYDVKM. This CDR3 has 14 residues. After removal of 5 bases from V and 9 bases from J, the junction contained 9 bases not matched to a gene. The CDR3 DNA follows: TGTGCCAGCAGTATCTCGGGACTAGGTGTTGAGCAGTTCTTC. It is translated as CASSISGLGVEQFF.

DNA for the CDR3: TGCAGCGTGAAGAGGACAGGGGAATCCTACGAGCAGTACTTC. Translation gives CSVKRTGESYEQYF. The chain recombines TRBV29-1 with TRBJ2-7; TRBD1 aligns across 9 bases. Trimming removed 6 bases from V and 1 base from J; junction bases left unmatched: 7. The CDR3 is made up of 14 amino acids. In germline, CDR1 is SQVTM, CDR2 ANQGSEA.

The V and J genes are TRBV4-1 and TRBJ2-3; D is possibly TRBD2 (5 bases). From germline, CDR1 is MGHRA and CDR2 YSYEKL. The CDR3 runs 16 residues. Trimming removed 8 bases from V and 2 bases from J, with 20 bases in between. As DNA, the CDR3 is TGCGCCAGCGCCCGAGATCTAGCCTCTATCACAGATACGCAGTATTTT. It is translated as CASARDLASITDTQYF.

V gene TRBV28 combines with J gene TRBJ1-2; TRBD1 agrees at 8 bases. The CDR3 length is 13 residues. The V gene end was trimmed by 6 bases and the J gene end by 4 bases; junction bases not matched to a gene: 4. CDR1 MDHEN and CDR2 SYDVKM come from the germline V gene. The CDR3 DNA reads as TGTGCCAGCAGCCGCGGGACAGGCTATGGCTACACCTTC. This translates into CASSRGTGYGYTF.

The V gene is TRBV3-1 (or the pseudogene TRBV3-2), the J gene TRBJ2-1; D call uncertain. V lost 0 bases to trimming and J lost 11 bases, with 11 bases between them. CDR1 is LGHDT and CDR2 is YNNKEL in the germline V gene (reference sequence). This CDR3 comprises 13 residues. As DNA, the CDR3 is TGTGCCAGCAGCCAAGAGAGGTTCCTCAAGCAGTTCTTC. It encodes CASSQERFLKQFF.

The rearrangement joins TRBV4-2 to TRBJ1-3; 9 bases align to TRBD1. CDR3 length equals 17 residues. V dropped 0 bases and J dropped 3; count of bases not matched to a gene: 6. Germline CDR1 reads LGHNA; CDR2 reads YNFKEQ. CDR3 DNA sequence: TGTGCCAGCAGCCAAGAGGGTAACAGGGGGCATGGAAACACCATATATTTT. Translating it yields CASSQEGNRGHGNTIYF.

This chain connects TRBV25-1 to TRBJ2-7, with TRBD1 as a possible D gene (6 bases). The germline gives CDR1 MGHDK, CDR2 SYGVNS. V lost 2 bases to trimming and J lost 0 bases, with 11 bases between them. This CDR3 region has 15 residues. CDR3 region: CASSEQQGSSYEQYF. CDR3 DNA: TGTGCCAGCAGTGAACAACAGGGTAGCTCCTACGAGCAGTACTTC.

This chain connects TRBV30 to TRBJ1-4; the D is unclear. CDR1 and CDR2 from the germline V gene are GTSNPN and SVGIG (reference sequence). V was cut by 7 bases and J by 5 bases, with 14 bases left in between. The CDR3 is made up of 13 amino acids. CDR3 loop: CASSETANEKLFF. The DNA of the CDR3 is TGTGCCTCGTCCGAGACTGCGAATGAAAAACTGTTTTTT.

The chain uses TRBV5-1 and TRBJ1-1; TRBD1 is a possible D gene (6 bases). Trimming removed 2 bases from V and 1 base from J, with 12 bases in between. The CDR3 consists of 15 residues. The V gene's germline CDR1 is SGHRS and CDR2 YFSETQ. CDR3 loop: CASSLEGVPNTEAFF. The DNA for the CDR3 is TGCGCCAGCAGCTTAGAGGGGGTTCCGAACACTGAAGCTTTCTTT.

The chain couples TRBV10-2 to TRBJ2-3, with TRBD2 matching over 11 bases. The ends lost 10 bases at V and 5 bases at J; junction bases unmatched: 14. Germline CDR1 and CDR2: WSHSY and SAAADI. CDR3 length equals 16 residues. The CDR3 is CAISESGGLAGDTQYF. The CDR3 DNA follows: TGCGCCATTTCGGAGAGTGGAGGACTAGCGGGAGATACGCAGTATTTT.

This chain links TRBV2 with TRBJ1-4; TRBD1 matches 7 bases. This CDR3 spans 15 amino acids. The V gene's germline CDR1 is SNHLY and CDR2 FYNNEI. J was trimmed by 3 bases and V by 6 bases; bases with no gene match: 7. DNA for the CDR3: TGTGCCAGCAGACCGGGACAGTCCCCTAATGAAAAACTGTTTTTT. Translated, it gives CASRPGQSPNEKLFF.

CDR3: CATNRGHSTNEKLFF. The CDR3 nucleotides are TGTGCCACCAACAGGGGACACTCAACTAATGAAAAACTGTTTTTT. J is TRBJ1-4 and V is TRBV6-5; 7 bases agree with TRBD1. This CDR3 has 15 amino acids. Germline V gives CDR1 MNHEY, CDR2 SVGAGI. V was clipped by 10 bases and J by 0 bases; unmatched bases: 8.

The chain is built from TRBV11-3 and TRBJ2-1; 13 positions agree with TRBD2. The CDR3 runs to 16 residues. With 0 bases clipped from V and 7 bases from J, the junction kept 3 bases outside the gene matches. The germline V gene encodes CDR1 SGHNT and CDR2 YENEEA. The CDR3 region has the DNA TGTGCCAGCAGCTTAGAACTAGCGGGAGGGGTAAATGAGCAGTTCTTC. This gives the protein CASSLELAGGVNEQFF.

The chain links TRBV28 to TRBJ1-1; no clear D. CDR1 and CDR2 from the germline V gene are MDHEN and SYDVKM. The CDR3 contains 14 residues. V was pared by 6 bases and J by 8 bases, with 19 bases between. The CDR3 coding sequence is TGTGCCAGCAGCCGCTTCGCCGGAGGGCCCGAAGCTTTCTTT. It specifies CASSRFAGGPEAFF.

The V gene is TRBV5-1, the J gene TRBJ2-1; tentatively, D is TRBD2 (6 bases). Germline CDR1 reads SGHRS; CDR2 reads YFSETQ. The CDR3 consists of 15 residues. The V and J ends lost 9 bases and 5 bases respectively, with 21 bases between them. Here the CDR3 reads CATQSDSGWNNEQFF. The CDR3 region has the DNA TGCGCCACCCAGTCAGACAGCGGGTGGAACAATGAGCAGTTCTTC.

As for this clone: Other DNA sequences in the sample encode the same CDR3. The chain couples TRBV7-8 to TRBJ1-3; D is possibly TRBD1 (5 bases). Germline lookup yields CDR1 SGHVS and CDR2 FQNEAQ. The CDR3 runs to 14 residues. Trimming cost V 5 bases and J 2 bases, with 10 bases left between them. The CDR3 loop is CASSPGGTGNTIYF. The CDR3, as DNA: TGTGCCAGCAGCCCTGGGGGGACTGGAAACACCATATATTTT.

V is TRBV7-9 and J is TRBJ2-6; D is perhaps TRBD1 (7 bases). Germline CDR1 is SEHNR and CDR2 is FQNEAQ (reference sequence). This CDR3 comprises 15 residues. V was shortened by 5 bases and J by 2 bases, with 10 bases between the two germline ends. The CDR3 DNA sequence: TGTGCCAGCAGCCGCAGGGGGGCTGGGGCCAACGTCCTGACTTTC. The encoded protein is CASSRRGAGANVLTF.

This CDR3 reads CASTPRGRTYKGYTF. Written as DNA, the CDR3 is TGTGCCAGCACCCCAAGGGGCAGAACCTATAAGGGCTACACCTTC. The chain is built from TRBV6-5 and TRBJ1-2, with a tentative D call TRBD1 (5 bases). Trimming took off 7 bases at V and 8 bases at J, with 23 bases between the two ends. Germline CDR1 is MNHEY and CDR2 is SVGAGI. The length of the CDR3 is 15 residues.

The genes are TRBV5-1 and TRBJ2-7; D is unresolved. Trimming took 2 bases from V and 4 from J, leaving 25 bases between them. Germline V CDR1 and CDR2: SGHRS, YFSETQ. The CDR3 runs to 18 residues. CDR3 in DNA: TGCGCCAGCAGCTTATCTACTTTGTCGGCCTCACGAGGATACGAGCAGTACTTC. This translates into CASSLSTLSASRGYEQYF.

As concerns this clone: One end of the junction varies from germline; a read error may be responsible. The chain recombines TRBV7-2 with TRBJ1-2, with D tentatively TRBD1 (6 bases). The CDR3 totals 18 residues. The germline V gene encodes CDR1 SGHTA and CDR2 FQGNSA. DNA for the CDR3: TGTGCCAGCAGTTTAGGGGGAGGGGGAGGAACGCTAAACTATGGCTACACCTTC. Protein sequence: CASSLGGGGGTLNYGYTF. Full variable domain (outside the CDR3, taken from reference TRBV7-2 and TRBJ1-2): GAGVSQSPSNKVTEKGKDVELRCDPISGHTALYWYRQSLGQGLEFLIYFQGNSAPDKSGLPSDRFSAERTGGSVSTLTIQRTQQEDSAVYLCASSLGGGGGTLNYGYTFGSGTRLTVV.

The gene calls are TRBV5-5 and TRBJ2-1, with TRBD1 as a possible D gene (7 bases). CDR1 and CDR2 (germline): SGHKS, YYEKEE (reference sequence). The V end lost 4 bases, the J end lost 7 bases, and 24 bases lay between the germline ends. The CDR3 has 17 residues. The CDR3 region is CASSPSRGAQQSNEQFF. CDR3 DNA sequence: TGTGCCAGCAGCCCCTCCAGGGGGGCTCAACAAAGTAATGAGCAGTTCTTC.

The CDR3 coding sequence is TGCGCCAGCAGCCCCGCAGGGGGGAACTATGGCTACACCTTC. Protein sequence: CASSPAGGNYGYTF. The rearrangement joins TRBV5-1 to TRBJ1-2; the match to TRBD1 covers 7 bases. The CDR3 length is 14 residues. Trimming took 4 bases from V and 2 from J; bases not matched to a gene: 5. CDR1 is SGHRS and CDR2 is YFSETQ in the germline V gene.

This clone has just a few counts. V gene TRBV30 combines with J gene TRBJ2-5; D gene unclear. The CDR3 spans 12 residues. Per germline, CDR1 GTSNPN and CDR2 SVGIG (reference sequence). Trimming shortened V by 0 bases and J by 2 bases, and 4 bases separated the two germline ends. CDR3 protein: CAWSVLQETQYF. The CDR3 coding sequence is TGTGCCTGGAGTGTACTTCAAGAGACCCAGTACTTC.

A word on this clone: One junction end disagrees with the germline gene, perhaps due to a read error. V and J are TRBV30 and TRBJ2-2; 8 nucleotides line up with TRBD2. The CDR3 covers 14 residues. CDR1 GTSNPN and CDR2 SVGIG come from the germline V gene (reference sequence). CDR3 in amino acids: CAWSGLAKTGELFF. The CDR3 DNA is TGTGCCTGGAGTGGACTAGCGAAAACCGGGGAGCTGTTTTTT.

V usage is TRBV5-4 and J usage is TRBJ1-4; the match to TRBD1 covers 10 bases. This CDR3 has 15 amino acids. The germline gives CDR1 SGHNT, CDR2 YYREEE (reference sequence). J gave up 8 bases and V 4 bases, and 8 bases lay outside the gene matches. DNA of the CDR3: TGTGCCAGCAGCCCACAGGGACAGGGGATCGAAAAACTGTTTTTT. It is translated as CASSPQGQGIEKLFF.

The J gene is TRBJ1-1, the V gene TRBV9; possible D gene TRBD1, 5 bases. In germline, CDR1 is SGDLS, CDR2 YYNGEE. Trimming cost V 2 bases and J 5 bases, with 10 bases left between them. The CDR3 spans 13 residues. CDR3 protein: CASSVQGRTEAFF. CDR3 sequence (DNA): TGTGCCAGCAGCGTTCAGGGCCGAACTGAAGCTTTCTTT. The entire variable domain, with the rest obtained from reference TRBV9 and TRBJ1-1, is as follows: DSGVTQTPKHLITATGQRVTLRCSPRSGDLSVYWYQQSLDQGLQFLIQYYNGEERAKGNILERFSAQQFPDLHSELNLSSLELGDSALYFCASSVQGRTEAFFGQGTRLTVV.

This rearrangement joins TRBV19 to TRBJ2-1; D is perhaps TRBD1 (6 bases). Germline V gene sequence: CDR1 LNHDA, CDR2 SQIVND (reference sequence). Trimming stripped 5 bases from V and 6 bases from J, with 11 bases between. The CDR3 is 13 residues long. The CDR3 protein is CASSGIQGNEQFF. DNA for the CDR3: TGTGCCAGTAGTGGCATACAGGGCAATGAGCAGTTCTTC.

V usage is TRBV29-1 and J usage is TRBJ2-2; 9 bases are a match to TRBD1. The length of the CDR3 is 13 residues. Germline V CDR1 and CDR2: SQVTM, ANQGSEA. The junction had 3 bases not matched to a gene; V was cut back by 6 bases and J by 4 bases. The CDR3 loop reads CSVSTGGTGELFF. The CDR3 coding sequence is TGCAGCGTATCGACAGGGGGCACCGGGGAGCTGTTTTTT.

The chain joins TRBV18 to TRBJ1-1; TRBD1 is a possible D gene (5 bases). The CDR3 sequence is 16 residues long. V lost 6 bases to trimming and J lost 2 bases, with 19 bases between them. Germline CDR1 and CDR2: KGHSH and LQKENI. The CDR3 nucleotides are TGTGCCAGCTCCCCGACCTTTCGACAGTACAACACTGAAGCTTTCTTT. It is translated as CASSPTFRQYNTEAFF.

This chain links TRBV3-1 (or the pseudogene TRBV3-2) with TRBJ2-7, with 10 bases aligning to TRBD1. In germline, CDR1 is LGHDT, CDR2 YNNKEL (reference sequence). This CDR3 has 17 residues. V trimming: 5 bases; J trimming: 4 bases; junction bases outside the gene matches: 14. The CDR3 DNA reads as TGTGCCAGCAGCACCCCGGTGGGGACAGGGGTTCGGTACGAGCAGTACTTC. Translated, it gives CASSTPVGTGVRYEQYF.